The following is a TCR beta chain sequence with its context. Its antigen is not identified. TCRdb's table, derived via immunoSEQ multiplex PCR, lists solely in-frame clones and lacks some. The sample carries 85,000 to 100,000 clones, roughly 90% recorded once. CDR3 length: 14 residues. V trimming: 0 bases; J trimming: 5 bases; junction bases outside the gene matches: 3. The germline CDR1 and CDR2 sequences are SGHNT and YYREEE (reference sequence). These data are taken from a study of graft-versus-host responses after intestinal transplantation. This material consisted of unstimulated CD4+ T cells sorted from spleen or lymph node cells, taken before intestinal transplant. The receptor's source is a human donor who received an intestinal transplant. This chain links TRBV5-4 with TRBJ2-5; 8 nucleotides match TRBD2. The CDR3 DNA follows: TGTGCCAGCAGCTTGGGAGCGGGGGCGGAGACCCAGTACTTC. As protein: CASSLGAGAETQYF.